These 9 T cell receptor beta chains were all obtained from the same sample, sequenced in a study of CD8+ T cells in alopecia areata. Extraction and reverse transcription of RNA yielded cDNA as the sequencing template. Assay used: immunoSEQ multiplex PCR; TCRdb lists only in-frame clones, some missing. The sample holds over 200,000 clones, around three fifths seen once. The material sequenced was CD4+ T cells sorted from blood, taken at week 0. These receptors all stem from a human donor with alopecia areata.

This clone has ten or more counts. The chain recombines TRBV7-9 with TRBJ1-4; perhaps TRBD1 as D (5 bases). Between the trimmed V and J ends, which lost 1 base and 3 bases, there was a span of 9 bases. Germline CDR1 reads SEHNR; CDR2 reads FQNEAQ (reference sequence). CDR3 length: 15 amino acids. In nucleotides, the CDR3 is TGTGCCAGCAGCTTAGGGAGGGGATCTAATGAAAAACTGTTTTTT. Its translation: CASSLGRGSNEKLFF.

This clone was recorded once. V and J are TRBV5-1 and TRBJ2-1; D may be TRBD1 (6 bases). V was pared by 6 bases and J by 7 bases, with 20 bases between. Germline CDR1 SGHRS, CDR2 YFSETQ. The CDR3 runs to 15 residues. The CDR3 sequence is CASNSRAGVQNEQFF. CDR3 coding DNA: TGCGCCAGCAATTCCCGGGCAGGGGTTCAGAATGAGCAGTTCTTC.

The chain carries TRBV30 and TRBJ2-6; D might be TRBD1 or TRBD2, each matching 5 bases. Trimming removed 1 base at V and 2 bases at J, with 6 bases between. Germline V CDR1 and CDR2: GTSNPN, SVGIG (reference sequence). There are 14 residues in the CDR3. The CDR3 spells CAWSGGTGANVLTF. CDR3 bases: TGTGCCTGGAGTGGGGGGACTGGGGCCAACGTCCTGACTTTC.

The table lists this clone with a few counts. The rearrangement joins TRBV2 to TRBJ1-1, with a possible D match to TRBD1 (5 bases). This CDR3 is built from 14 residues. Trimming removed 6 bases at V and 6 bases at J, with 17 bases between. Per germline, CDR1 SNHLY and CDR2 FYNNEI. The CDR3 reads CASSPQRGIAEAFF. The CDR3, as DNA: TGTGCCAGCAGCCCCCAACGGGGGATCGCTGAAGCTTTCTTT.

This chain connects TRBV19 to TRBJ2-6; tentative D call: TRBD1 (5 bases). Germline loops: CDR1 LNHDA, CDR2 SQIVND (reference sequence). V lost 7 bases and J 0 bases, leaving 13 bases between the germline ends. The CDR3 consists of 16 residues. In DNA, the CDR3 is TGTGCCAGTAAACCAGGGATAATCTCTGGGGCCAACGTCCTGACTTTC. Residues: CASKPGIISGANVLTF.

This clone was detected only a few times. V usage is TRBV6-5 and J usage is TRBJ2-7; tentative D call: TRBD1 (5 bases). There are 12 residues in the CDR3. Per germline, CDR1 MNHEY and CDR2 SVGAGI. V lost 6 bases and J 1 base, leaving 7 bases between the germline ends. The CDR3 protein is CASRGASYEQYF. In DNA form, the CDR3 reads TGTGCCAGCAGAGGGGCGTCCTACGAGCAGTACTTC.

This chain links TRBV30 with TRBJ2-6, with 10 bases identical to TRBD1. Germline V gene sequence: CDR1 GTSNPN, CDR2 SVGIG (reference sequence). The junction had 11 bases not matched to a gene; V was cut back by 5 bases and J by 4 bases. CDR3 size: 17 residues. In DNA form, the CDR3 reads TGTGCCTGGGGGGACAGGGGCCCACCCAACGGGGCCAACGTCCTGACTTTC. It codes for CAWGDRGPPNGANVLTF.

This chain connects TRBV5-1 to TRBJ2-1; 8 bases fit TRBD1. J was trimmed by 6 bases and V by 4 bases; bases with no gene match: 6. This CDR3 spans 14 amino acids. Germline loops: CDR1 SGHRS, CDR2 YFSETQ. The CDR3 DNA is TGCGCCAGCAGCCGTCGGACAGGGAGCAATGAGCAGTTCTTC. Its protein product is CASSRRTGSNEQFF.

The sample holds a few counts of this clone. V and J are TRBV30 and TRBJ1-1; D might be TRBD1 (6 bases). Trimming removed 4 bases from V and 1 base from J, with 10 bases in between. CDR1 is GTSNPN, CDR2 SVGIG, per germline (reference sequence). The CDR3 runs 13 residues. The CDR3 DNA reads TGTGCCTGGAATGGACAGTCGAACACTGAAGCTTTCTTT. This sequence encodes CAWNGQSNTEAFF.